This TCR beta chain was sequenced in a study of cytomegalovirus exposure and HLA in healthy donors. Study-wide context: The same platform used for the approximately 670 first-cohort repertoires was also used for the 120 or so validation repertoires, as a later analysis reported.

Sequencing used immunoSEQ multiplex PCR; TCRdb keeps in-frame clones, though not all of them. This sample has 300,000 to 400,000 clones, with roughly 85% found just once. This CDR3 region has 15 residues. Germline loops: CDR1 LGHNT, CDR2 FRNRAP. The chain uses TRBV12-5 and TRBJ2-2, with a possible D match to TRBD1 (5 bases). Sequenced sample: PBMCs. This receptor was identified in a woman between 18 and 30 years old in good health and CMV-seronegative. CDR3 in amino acids: CAPKKGAINTGELFF. In DNA form, the CDR3 reads TGTGCCCCGAAGAAAGGGGCCATCAACACCGGGGAGCTGTTTTTT.